This T cell receptor (beta chain) was observed in a study of spatial heterogeneity in lung cancer. Across the study: The count of detected beta-chain sequences consistently exceeded that of alpha-chain sequences. The average appearance count of each unique TCR and UMI combination in raw reads was more than nine.

Carried by each TCR cDNA molecule was a unique molecular identifier. TCRdb used MiXCR to reprocess the 5' RACE reads, holding one entry per CDR3 protein. The sample includes over 7,500 distinct CDR3 sequences, over 7% seen only once; the top ten take about half. Time point reported: sample taken at primary tumor resection. Unsorted whole RNA of tumor, nontumor lung or frozen PBMC was sequenced. Trimming shortened V by 3 bases and J by 4 bases, and 10 bases separated the two germline ends. The CDR3 has 15 residues. Germline lookup yields CDR1 MGHRA and CDR2 YSYEKL. This clonotype was recorded a few times. This beta chain was picked up by a library intended for alpha chains and is off target, so its count carries little meaning.

The sample consisted of PBMCs, taken at surgery. The receptor was derived from a male donor with early-stage non-small cell lung cancer. V is TRBV4-1 and J is TRBJ1-6; D gene unclear. CDR3 protein: CASSHSSVYNSPLHF. CDR3 sequence (DNA): TGCGCCAGCAGCCACTCTTCGGTTTATAATTCACCCCTCCACTTT.